This T cell receptor (beta chain) was documented in a study of cytomegalovirus exposure and HLA in healthy donors. Study-level background: An earlier analysis identified 117 million unique TCR beta sequences in approximately 190 million T cells.

This clone appeared a single time. The PCR employed 60 Vbeta primers together with 13 Jbeta primers. Sequenced by immunoSEQ multiplex PCR; TCRdb stores in-frame clones only, minus some. Altogether around 190,000 clones are present, approximately 82% being singletons, with the ten largest covering around 1.2%. CDR3 length equals 15 residues. V dropped 3 bases and J dropped 4; count of bases not matched to a gene: 7. The germline CDR1 and CDR2 sequences are SGHTA and FQGNSA. The clonotype originates from a girl aged 2 to 9 in good health and CMV-seropositive. Sample: PBMCs. The chain couples TRBV7-2 to TRBJ1-1; TRBD1 aligns across 8 bases. CDR3 in amino acids: CASSFDRGGFTEAFF. CDR3 coding DNA: TGTGCCAGCAGCTTCGACAGGGGAGGTTTCACTGAAGCTTTCTTT.